The rows below give T cell receptor beta chains drawn from one sample of a study of cytomegalovirus exposure and HLA in healthy donors. Profiling relied on immunoSEQ multiplex PCR, and the TCRdb table lists in-frame clones only, not all of them. The listing records 50,000 or so clones. Sample: PBMCs. The receptors were gathered from a woman aged 40 to 50 in good health and CMV-seronegative. Each CDR3 is given with its conserved first and last residue. D genes are given only for firm matches.

cdr3_nt,cdr3_aa,v_call,j_call,d_call
TGTGCCTGGACCTTCGGACAGCTCTCTGGAAACACCATATATTTT,CAWTFGQLSGNTIYF,TRBV30,TRBJ1-3,.
TGTGCCAGCAGTCGACTCTCTAACTATGGCTACACCTTC,CASSRLSNYGYTF,TRBV14,TRBJ1-2,.
TGTGCCAGCAGTCTCCGGACATGGAACACTGAAGCTTTCTTT,CASSLRTWNTEAFF,TRBV27,TRBJ1-1,.
TGTGCCAGCAGCGTCCCGGGACAGGGGTTTCCCAGCTCCTACGAGCAGTACTTC,CASSVPGQGFPSSYEQYF,TRBV5-6,TRBJ2-7,TRBD1
TGTGCCAGCAGTTACTCGGGACAGGGGGATTCACACCTCCACTTT,CASSYSGQGDSHLHF,TRBV6-6,TRBJ1-6,TRBD1
TGCGCCAGCAGCTCGACAGGGCCTGGAAACACCATATATTTT,CASSSTGPGNTIYF,TRBV5-1,TRBJ1-3,TRBD1
TGTGCCAGCAGGGCGACAGGGGGGGCCTACGAGCAGTACTTC,CASRATGGAYEQYF,TRBV28,TRBJ2-7,TRBD1
TGTGCCAGCAGCCAGAACCCTAGCGCATACAATGAGCAGTTCTTC,CASSQNPSAYNEQFF,TRBV11-2,TRBJ2-1,.
TGTGCCAGCAGCCCCGGGACTAGCGGGAGTGGAACCTACAATGAGCAGTTCTTC,CASSPGTSGSGTYNEQFF,TRBV4-2,TRBJ2-1,TRBD2
TGTGCCAGCAGCTTAGAGGGGGGGACATCGTATGGCTACACCTTC,CASSLEGGTSYGYTF,TRBV13,TRBJ1-2,.
TGTGCCAGCCTGGAGGACAGGGCCACTTACGAGCAGTACTTC,CASLEDRATYEQYF,TRBV2,TRBJ2-7,TRBD1
TGTGCCAGCAGGTTGGACAGAAGCAATCAGCCCCAGCATTTT,CASRLDRSNQPQHF,TRBV6-1,TRBJ1-5,.
TGTGCCACTGGGAGGAGGGGGCAAGTATCACCCCTCCACTTT,CATGRRGQVSPLHF,TRBV2,TRBJ1-6,TRBD1
TGTGCCAGCAGTCGTGAGGAGACCCAGTACTTC,CASSREETQYF,TRBV6-5,TRBJ2-5,.
TGTGCCACCAGCAGTCTACGGTCTTACGCCTACGAGCAGTACTTC,CATSSLRSYAYEQYF,TRBV15,TRBJ2-7,.
TGTGCCAGCAGCTTTGTGACAGGGGGCGCGGACACCGGGGAGCTGTTTTTT,CASSFVTGGADTGELFF,TRBV7-2,TRBJ2-2,TRBD1
TGTGCCAGCAGCTTGGCCCAGGGGGCTCGCGGTCAGCCCCAGCATTTT,CASSLAQGARGQPQHF,TRBV5-8,TRBJ1-5,TRBD1
TGTGCCAGCAGCGTAGGCAGAAGCTCCTACGAGCAGTACTTC,CASSVGRSSYEQYF,TRBV9,TRBJ2-7,.
TGTGCCTGGACGCCTACGACAGGGCCCGTATCACCCCTACACTTT,CAWTPTTGPVSPLHF,TRBV30,TRBJ1-6,TRBD1
TGTGCCAGCAGCCCGGGGGACAGTAAAAAACTGTTTTTT,CASSPGDSKKLFF,TRBV7-9,TRBJ1-4,TRBD1
TGCAGCGTTTCTGATTCGACAGTTTCCTTCTACGAGCAGTCCTTC,CSVSDSTVSFYEQSF,TRBV29-1,TRBJ2-7,.
TGTGCCAGCTCACCACCGCCAGGGGTTGACACTGAAGCTTTCTTT,CASSPPPGVDTEAFF,TRBV18,TRBJ1-1,.
TGTGCCAGCTCCAAACGGGGTAGCTCCTACGAGCAGTACTTC,CASSKRGSSYEQYF,TRBV6-5,TRBJ2-7,.
TGTGCCAGTAGTGGCCGGGAGTTGGCCTACTATGGCTACACCTTC,CASSGRELAYYGYTF,TRBV19,TRBJ1-2,.
TGTGCCAGCAGTTTAGGTCTAGGGGATCTTCGGGAAAAACTGTTTTTT,CASSLGLGDLREKLFF,TRBV28,TRBJ1-4,.
TGTGCCAGCAGTTACGGGGGCAGTCAGCCCCAGCATTTT,CASSYGGSQPQHF,TRBV6-5,TRBJ1-5,.
TGTGCCAGCAGTGACGGTATGACAGGGGACCTCCGTACGCAGTATTTT,CASSDGMTGDLRTQYF,TRBV6-4,TRBJ2-3,TRBD1
TGCAGTGCTAGTGACAATCGTGGCTACACCTTC,CSASDNRGYTF,TRBV20-1,TRBJ1-2,.
TGTGCCAGCAGCATGACCTTAGCGCTGAGCTCCTACGAGCAGTACTTC,CASSMTLALSSYEQYF,TRBV7-6,TRBJ2-7,.
TGTGCCAGCAGCTTGGCTGGAGGGACAGGGTTTGGCGAGCAGTACTTC,CASSLAGGTGFGEQYF,TRBV5-4,TRBJ2-7,TRBD1
TGTGCCTGGAGCATGAACACTGAAGCTTTCTTT,CAWSMNTEAFF,TRBV30,TRBJ1-1,.
TGCAGTGCTAGACAGGCCCTCGGGCAGTACTTC,CSARQALGQYF,TRBV20-1,TRBJ2-7,.
TGCGCCAGCAGCTTGACTTCTCTCCGGGGAACCCAGTACTTC,CASSLTSLRGTQYF,TRBV5-1,TRBJ2-5,.
TGTGCCAGCAGTGAATCAGGGCCGCCCCAGCATTTT,CASSESGPPQHF,TRBV2,TRBJ1-5,.
TGTGCCAGCAGTGCTAGCGGGAGTTATACCGGGGAGCTGTTTTTT,CASSASGSYTGELFF,TRBV28,TRBJ2-2,TRBD2
TGTGCCAGCTCCCCTGGCGGGGAACCCTCCTACGAGCAGTACTTC,CASSPGGEPSYEQYF,TRBV18,TRBJ2-7,.
TGTGCCAGCAGACCCCGGCTAGGGGGCAATGAGCAGTTCTTC,CASRPRLGGNEQFF,TRBV27,TRBJ2-1,.
TGTGCCAGTAGTATGGGCAGGGTAGAGACCCAGTACTTC,CASSMGRVETQYF,TRBV19,TRBJ2-5,.
TGTGCCAGTACAGGGCAGGGGCTCGGCGACAATGAGCAGTTCTTC,CASTGQGLGDNEQFF,TRBV28,TRBJ2-1,.
TGCAGCGTTGAAGTACAGGGGGGACCTAGCAATCAGCCCCAGCATTTT,CSVEVQGGPSNQPQHF,TRBV29-1,TRBJ1-5,TRBD1
TGTGCCTGCCTCCCCCCGGGACAGGGGTATAATTCACCCCTCCACTTT,CACLPPGQGYNSPLHF,TRBV30,TRBJ1-6,TRBD1
TGTGCCAGCAGGGAGGGGGCAGGGGAGGCCGGAAACACCATATATTTT,CASREGAGEAGNTIYF,TRBV6-6,TRBJ1-3,TRBD1
TGCGCCAGCAGTCCTTCAGACAGCTTTGTGGAGACCCAGTACTTC,CASSPSDSFVETQYF,TRBV5-1,TRBJ2-5,.
TGTGCCAGCAGCCAAGATTTGGGGACAAACTATGGCTACACCTTC,CASSQDLGTNYGYTF,TRBV4-2,TRBJ1-2,.
TGTGCCAGCAGCATGGGACTCCCCGCTATTGGCTACACCTTC,CASSMGLPAIGYTF,TRBV21-1,TRBJ1-2,.
TGTGCCTGGAGCAGGACACCCTACGAGCAGTACTTC,CAWSRTPYEQYF,TRBV30,TRBJ2-7,.
TGTGCCAGTAGTATTAGTCTAGGCACAGATACGCAGTATTTT,CASSISLGTDTQYF,TRBV19,TRBJ2-3,.
TGTGCCAGCAGCTTAGGAGGTTATAGGAGCGATGAGCAGTTCTTC,CASSLGGYRSDEQFF,TRBV11-3,TRBJ2-1,.
TGTGCCAGCTCACCGGGCAGGGCGGCAGATACGCAGTATTTT,CASSPGRAADTQYF,TRBV18,TRBJ2-3,.
TGTGCCAGCAGCCCCCATACTAGTCTCACCGGGGAGCTGTTTTTT,CASSPHTSLTGELFF,TRBV28,TRBJ2-2,.
TGTGCCAGCAGCTTAGGGTCTGCGGGGGGGCTTGGAGAGACGCAGTATTTT,CASSLGSAGGLGETQYF,TRBV7-2,TRBJ2-3,TRBD2
TGTGCCAGCAGCTTGCCAGGGAGGACTGAAGCTTTCTTT,CASSLPGRTEAFF,TRBV5-8,TRBJ1-1,.
TGCGCCAGCAGCCCCTCCGGGCAGAGGGATGAGCAGTTCTTC,CASSPSGQRDEQFF,TRBV5-1,TRBJ2-1,.
TGTGCCAGCAGCAAACTAGTAATCGGCACCGGGGAGCTGTTTTTT,CASSKLVIGTGELFF,TRBV27,TRBJ2-2,.
TGTGCCAGCAGTACCCGACAGGGAACTGGCGAGCAGTACTTC,CASSTRQGTGEQYF,TRBV6-5,TRBJ2-7,TRBD1
TGTGCCAGCAGTTCCAGGGCAGGGGGTTTCAATGAGCAGTTCTTC,CASSSRAGGFNEQFF,TRBV28,TRBJ2-1,TRBD1
TGTGCCAGCTCACCCTCGAGGGAGGGCTCTGGAAACACCATATATTTT,CASSPSREGSGNTIYF,TRBV18,TRBJ1-3,.
TGTGCCTGGAGCCACAGTAACTATGGCTACACCTTC,CAWSHSNYGYTF,TRBV30,TRBJ1-2,.
TGTGCCATCAGTGAGTCTTCGGGGGAGACAGATACGCAGTATTTT,CAISESSGETDTQYF,TRBV10-3,TRBJ2-3,.
TGTGCCAGCAAAACAGGGAATTCACCCCTCCACTTT,CASKTGNSPLHF,TRBV27,TRBJ1-6,.